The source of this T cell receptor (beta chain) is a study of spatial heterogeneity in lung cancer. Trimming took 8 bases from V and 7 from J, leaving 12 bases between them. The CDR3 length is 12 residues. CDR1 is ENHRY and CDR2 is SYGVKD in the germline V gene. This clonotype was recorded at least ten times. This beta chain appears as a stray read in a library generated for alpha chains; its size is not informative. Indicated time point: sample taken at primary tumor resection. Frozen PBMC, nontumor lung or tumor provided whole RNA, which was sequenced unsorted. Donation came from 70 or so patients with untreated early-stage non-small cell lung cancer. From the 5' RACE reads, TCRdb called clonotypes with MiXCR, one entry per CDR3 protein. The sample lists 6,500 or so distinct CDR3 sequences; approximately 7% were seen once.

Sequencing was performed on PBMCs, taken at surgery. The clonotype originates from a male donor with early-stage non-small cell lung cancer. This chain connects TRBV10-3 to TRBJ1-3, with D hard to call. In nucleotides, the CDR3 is TGTGCCATCTCCTCCCCGGGGAACACCATATATTTT. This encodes CAISSPGNTIYF.